Here is one T cell receptor beta chain with its context. These data come from a study of blood T cell repertoires in COVID-19. On the study more broadly: COVID-19 samples collected from the United States, Italy and Spain covered acute and convalescent phases. The analysed material was cDNA or gDNA that came from T cells, B-cell-depleted T cells, or PBMCs.

Per the original data handling: Estimated nucleated cell counts came from reference gene primer amplification. Profiling relied on immunoSEQ multiplex PCR, and the TCRdb table lists in-frame clones only, not all of them. The D gene and trimming were derived from the DNA, and the V and J assignments and clone size from that table. The sample carries 30,000 or so clones, around 80% recorded once. The CDR3 is 14 residues long. Germline lookup yields CDR1 SNHLY and CDR2 FYNNEI. V trimming: 4 bases; J trimming: 1 base; junction bases outside the gene matches: 0. This TCR was sampled from a man older than 75 with active or convalescent COVID-19. The sequenced sample was peripheral blood. The gene calls are TRBV2 and TRBJ2-2, with TRBD2 matching over 7 bases. The CDR3 is CASSGGRNTGELFF. CDR3 nucleotides: TGTGCCAGCAGTGGCGGGAGGAACACCGGGGAGCTGTTTTTT.